This entry lists 13 T cell receptor beta chains sequenced from one sample in a study of CD8 T cells in ankylosing spondylitis (dated by TCRdb to the late 2010s). Library prep was done by 5' RACE. The instrument was an Illumina HiSeq 2500. TCRdb itself trimmed the public reads at Q25 with fastp, ran MiXCR and retained productive beta chains. A single entry per CDR3 protein holds the most common genes and DNA from its merged rows. This sample holds 220,000 or so distinct CDR3 sequences; about 11% were observed only once. The leading ten clones occupy 21% of the sample. Sample: blood, either unsorted or a sorted T cell fraction (not recorded which). The receptors come from a male donor with ankylosing spondylitis or in good health (not recorded which).

This clonotype was counted many times. CDR3 region: CATSRGGNTEAFF. CDR3 DNA: TGTGCCACCAGCAGAGGGGGGAACACTGAAGCTTTCTTT. The J gene is TRBJ1-1, the V gene TRBV15; D not resolved. The CDR3 covers 13 residues. Per the germline V gene, CDR1 is LNHNV and CDR2 is YYDKDF (reference sequence). Trimming took off 1 base at V and 1 base at J, with 4 bases between the two ends.

This clonotype showed up just a few times. The chain employs TRBV5-1 and TRBJ2-7; weak D call: TRBD1 (5 bases). In germline, CDR1 is SGHRS, CDR2 YFSETQ. This CDR3 is built from 15 residues. Trimming pared 5 bases from V and 5 bases from J, leaving 20 bases between. CDR3 protein: CASRMDRNQGNEQYF. CDR3 DNA: TGCGCCAGCAGAATGGACCGCAACCAGGGCAACGAGCAGTACTTC.

In this sample, this clonotype turned up many times. The DNA of the CDR3 is TGCGCCAGCAGCTTGGGGACAGGGGGTATTGCAGATACGCAGTATTTT. This sequence encodes CASSLGTGGIADTQYF. The genes are TRBV5-1 and TRBJ2-3; 10 bases agree with TRBD1. Per germline, CDR1 SGHRS and CDR2 YFSETQ. V dropped 0 bases and J dropped 4; count of bases not matched to a gene: 5. The CDR3 runs 16 residues. Full variable domain (rest looked up from reference TRBV5-1 and TRBJ2-3): KAGVTQTPRYLIKTRGQQVTLSCSPISGHRSVSWYQQTPGQGLQFLFEYFSETQRNKGNFPGRFSGRQFSNSRSEMNVSTLELGDSALYLCASSLGTGGIADTQYFGPGTRLTVL.

The rearrangement joins TRBV20-1 to TRBJ2-3; D might be TRBD2 (6 bases). CDR1 DFQATT and CDR2 SNEGSKA come from the germline V gene (reference sequence). V gave up 4 bases and J gave up 4 bases, with 9 bases separating them. CDR3 length: 12 residues. CDR3 protein: CSATSVSDTQYF. CDR3 coding DNA: TGCAGTGCTACTAGCGTGTCAGATACGCAGTATTTT.

This clonotype was counted ten times or more. In nucleotides, the CDR3 is TGCAGCGTTGAAATCAAAACGGGGGGGGACAATGAGCAGTTCTTC. This gives the protein CSVEIKTGGDNEQFF. The rearrangement links TRBV29-1 to TRBJ2-1; 8 bases agree with TRBD2. Germline lookup yields CDR1 SQVTM and CDR2 ANQGSEA. Trimming cost V 2 bases and J 5 bases; bases outside gene matches: 8. This CDR3 has 15 amino acids.

This clonotype turned up a few times. This sequence joins TRBV7-3 and TRBJ2-2; a possible D gene is TRBD1 (6 bases). The V gene's germline CDR1 is SGHTA and CDR2 FQGTGA. There are 16 residues in the CDR3. Trimming left V 4 bases short and J 1 base short, with 13 bases between. The DNA for the CDR3 is TGTGCCAGCAGCTCCCGCCGGGACAAGAACACCGGGGAGCTGTTTTTT. Translating gives CASSSRRDKNTGELFF.

This clonotype occurred a few times. The chain couples TRBV5-1 to TRBJ1-2, with D possibly being TRBD1 (6 bases). Germline V gene data show CDR1 as SGHRS and CDR2 as YFSETQ. Trimming took off 5 bases at V and 8 bases at J, with 31 bases between the two ends. The CDR3 contains 18 residues. CDR3 loop: CASRFTARTDPSIGGYTF. DNA for the CDR3: TGCGCCAGCAGGTTCACGGCCCGGACAGATCCGTCGATTGGGGGCTACACCTTC.

This clonotype was seen ten or more times. This chain links TRBV7-2 with TRBJ1-2, with unresolved D. CDR1 is SGHTA and CDR2 is FQGNSA in the germline V gene. The V end was cut by 5 bases, the J end by 4 bases, with 14 bases between. The CDR3 loop spans 14 amino acids. Here the CDR3 reads CASSLMTESYGYTF. The CDR3 DNA reads TGTGCCAGCAGCCTAATGACTGAGAGCTATGGCTACACCTTC.

This clonotype was recorded at least ten times. V and J are TRBV5-1 and TRBJ1-1; D possibly corresponds to TRBD1 (5 bases). The germline gives CDR1 SGHRS, CDR2 YFSETQ. The CDR3 sequence is 15 residues long. V was trimmed by 2 bases and J by 1 base, leaving 12 bases between them. CDR3 in DNA: TGCGCCAGCAGCTTCCAGGGCGTGCCGAACACTGAAGCTTTCTTT. Its translation: CASSFQGVPNTEAFF.

This rearrangement joins TRBV24-1 to TRBJ2-3, with D possibly being TRBD1 (6 bases). Per the germline V gene, CDR1 is KGHDR and CDR2 is SFDVKD. The germline V and J ends were trimmed by 7 bases and 6 bases, with 16 bases remaining between them. CDR3 length equals 14 residues. In nucleotides, the CDR3 is TGTGCCACCAGCCAAGGGGGATCCACTGATACGCAGTATTTT. This encodes CATSQGGSTDTQYF.

Regarding this clonotype: An end of the junction does not agree with germline; a read error may underlie this. The chain uses TRBV24-1 and TRBJ2-1; no firm D call. This CDR3 spans 16 amino acids. CDR1 and CDR2 (germline): KGHDR, SFDVKD. CDR3 residues: CATCDLGQSSYNEQFF. The DNA of the CDR3 is TGCGCCACCTGTGATTTGGGCCAGAGCTCCTACAATGAGCAGTTCTTC.

This clonotype was counted at least ten times. The chain is built from TRBV28 and TRBJ2-3; TRBD2 matches 8 bases. Germline V gene data show CDR1 as MDHEN and CDR2 as SYDVKM. The CDR3 is made up of 19 amino acids. Losses at the gene ends were 3 bases for V and 1 base for J; bases not matched to a gene: 15. DNA of the CDR3: TGTGCCAGCAGTTTCAACCGGGGGGGCGGTGGATTCGGCACAGATACGCAGTATTTT. Its translation: CASSFNRGGGGFGTDTQYF.

Many counts were recorded for this clonotype. The chain is built from TRBV11-2 and TRBJ1-6, with D perhaps matching TRBD1 (6 bases). The V and J ends lost 5 bases and 7 bases respectively, with 15 bases between them. Germline assignment: CDR1 SGHAT and CDR2 FQNNGV. This CDR3 comprises 15 residues. CDR3 bases: TGTGCCAGCAGCCCGGCGGACAGAAAAAATTCACCCCTCCACTTT. Translation gives CASSPADRKNSPLHF.